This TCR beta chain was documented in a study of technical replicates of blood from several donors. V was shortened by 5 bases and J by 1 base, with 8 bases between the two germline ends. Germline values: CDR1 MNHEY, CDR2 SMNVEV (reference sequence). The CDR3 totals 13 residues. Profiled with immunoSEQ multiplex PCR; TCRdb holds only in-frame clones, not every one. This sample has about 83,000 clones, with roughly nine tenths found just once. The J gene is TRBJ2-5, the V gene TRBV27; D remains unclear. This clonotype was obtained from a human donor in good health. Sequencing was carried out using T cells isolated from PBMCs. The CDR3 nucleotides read TGTGCCAGCAGTGTAGACTTCCAAGAGACCCAGTACTTC. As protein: CASSVDFQETQYF.